The entry that follows covers one T cell receptor (beta chain) sequence. The data were obtained in a study of control samples from healthy donors and cancer patients. The germline V gene has CDR1 SEHNR and CDR2 FQNEAQ (reference sequence). The V end lost 5 bases, the J end lost 4 bases, and 17 bases lay between the germline ends. CDR3 length equals 15 residues. Some clones are missing from TCRdb's copy, which holds only in-frame ones; the method was immunoSEQ multiplex PCR. The sample has 50,000 or so clones, 80% to 90% seen once. The specimen sequenced was PBMCs. This chain joins TRBV7-9 and TRBJ1-1; a possible D gene is TRBD1 (5 bases). The TCR sequence derives from a woman aged 45 to 65 with lung cancer. CDR3 sequence (DNA): TGTGCCAGCAGCCCAGTACCCTACGGGGGCACTGAAGCTTTCTTT. This encodes CASSPVPYGGTEAFF.